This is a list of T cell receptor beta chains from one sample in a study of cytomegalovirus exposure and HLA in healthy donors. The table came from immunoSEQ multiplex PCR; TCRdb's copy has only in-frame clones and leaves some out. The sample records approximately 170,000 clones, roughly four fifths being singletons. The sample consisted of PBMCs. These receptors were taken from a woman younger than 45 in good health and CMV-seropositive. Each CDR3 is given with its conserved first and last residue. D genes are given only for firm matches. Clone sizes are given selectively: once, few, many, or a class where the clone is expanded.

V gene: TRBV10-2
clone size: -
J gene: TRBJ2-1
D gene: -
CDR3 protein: CASSDPYNEQFF
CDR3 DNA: TGCGCCAGCAGTGACCCATACAATGAGCAGTTCTTC

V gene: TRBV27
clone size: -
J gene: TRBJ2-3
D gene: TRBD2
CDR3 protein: CASSSLLGLAGGGEQYF
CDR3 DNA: TGTGCCAGCAGTTCCCTCCTGGGACTAGCGGGAGGAGGTGAGCAGTATTTT

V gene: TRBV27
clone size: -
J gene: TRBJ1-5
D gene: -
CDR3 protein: CASRQSEGSNQPQHF
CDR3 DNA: TGTGCCAGCAGACAGTCGGAGGGTAGCAATCAGCCCCAGCATTTT

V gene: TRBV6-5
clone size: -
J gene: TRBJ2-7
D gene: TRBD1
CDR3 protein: CASKEDRVGEQYF
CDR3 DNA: TGTGCCAGCAAGGAGGACAGGGTAGGAGAGCAGTACTTC

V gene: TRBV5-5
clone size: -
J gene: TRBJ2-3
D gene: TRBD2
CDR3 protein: CASSFSTSGRLTTDTQYF
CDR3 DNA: TGTGCCAGCAGCTTTTCGACTAGCGGGAGATTGACGACAGATACGCAGTATTTT

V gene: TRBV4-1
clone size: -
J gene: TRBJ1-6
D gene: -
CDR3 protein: CASSQGRSPLHF
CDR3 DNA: TGCGCCAGCAGCCAAGGGAGGTCACCCCTCCACTTT

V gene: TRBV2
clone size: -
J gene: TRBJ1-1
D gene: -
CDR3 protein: CASRRVNIEAFF
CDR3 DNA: TGTGCCAGCCGACGGGTTAACATTGAAGCTTTCTTT

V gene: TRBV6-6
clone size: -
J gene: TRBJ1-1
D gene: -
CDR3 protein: CASSYSSPIEAFF
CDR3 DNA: TGTGCCAGCAGTTACTCATCCCCAATCGAAGCTTTCTTT

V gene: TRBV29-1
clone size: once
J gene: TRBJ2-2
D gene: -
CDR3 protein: CSIIGRAGELFF
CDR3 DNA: TGCAGCATAATAGGGCGGGCCGGGGAGCTGTTTTTT

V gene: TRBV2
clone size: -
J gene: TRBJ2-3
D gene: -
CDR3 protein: CASSLTAGTDTQYF
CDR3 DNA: TGTGCCAGCTCTTTGACTGCAGGCACAGATACGCAGTATTTT

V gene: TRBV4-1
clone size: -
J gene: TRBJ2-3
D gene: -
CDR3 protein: CASSQIGLPADTQYF
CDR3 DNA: TGCGCCAGCAGCCAAATTGGACTTCCCGCCGATACGCAGTATTTT

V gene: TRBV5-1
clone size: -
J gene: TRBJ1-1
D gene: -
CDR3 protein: CASNSVQGNTEAFF
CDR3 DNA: TGCGCCAGCAACTCAGTTCAGGGGAACACTGAAGCTTTCTTT

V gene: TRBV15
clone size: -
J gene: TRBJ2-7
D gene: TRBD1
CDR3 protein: CATSSFGTDEQYF
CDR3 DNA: TGTGCCACCAGCAGCTTCGGGACAGACGAGCAGTACTTC

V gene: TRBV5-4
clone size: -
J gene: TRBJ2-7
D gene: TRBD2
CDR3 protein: CASSSLAGTSYEQYF
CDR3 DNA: TGTGCCAGCAGCTCCCTAGCGGGAACCTCCTACGAGCAGTACTTC

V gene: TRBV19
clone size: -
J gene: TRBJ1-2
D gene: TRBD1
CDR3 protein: CASRPTPGQGYGYTF
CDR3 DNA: TGTGCCAGTAGACCTACACCGGGACAGGGCTATGGCTACACCTTC

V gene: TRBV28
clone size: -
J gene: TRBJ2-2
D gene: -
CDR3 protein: CASSLTGKGSGELFF
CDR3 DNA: TGTGCCAGCAGTTTAACAGGGAAGGGGTCCGGGGAGCTGTTTTTT

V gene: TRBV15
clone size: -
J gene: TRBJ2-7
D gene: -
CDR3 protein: CATSRVEGRSYEQYF
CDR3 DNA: TGTGCCACCAGCAGAGTTGAGGGGAGGTCCTACGAGCAGTACTTC

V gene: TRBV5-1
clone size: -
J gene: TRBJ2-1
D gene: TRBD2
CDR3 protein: CASSLGLAGANTYNEQFF
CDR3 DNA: TGCGCCAGCAGCTTGGGGCTAGCGGGGGCCAACACCTACAATGAGCAGTTCTTC

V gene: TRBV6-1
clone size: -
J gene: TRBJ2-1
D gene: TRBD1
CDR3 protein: CASVNTGGGYNEQFF
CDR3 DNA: TGTGCCAGCGTTAATACAGGGGGCGGGTACAATGAGCAGTTCTTC

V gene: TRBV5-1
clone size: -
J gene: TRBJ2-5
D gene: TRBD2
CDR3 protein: CASSLGTSGRQTQYF
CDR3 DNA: TGCGCCAGCAGCCTGGGGACTAGCGGGAGGCAGACCCAGTACTTC

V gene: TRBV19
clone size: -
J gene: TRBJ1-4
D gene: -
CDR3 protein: CASSPLMAPEGEKLFF
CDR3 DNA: TGTGCCAGTAGTCCGTTGATGGCACCCGAGGGTGAAAAACTGTTTTTT

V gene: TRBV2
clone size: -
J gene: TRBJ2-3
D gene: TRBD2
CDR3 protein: CASRFSGGGTDTQYF
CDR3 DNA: TGTGCCAGCAGGTTTAGCGGGGGAGGTACAGATACGCAGTATTTT

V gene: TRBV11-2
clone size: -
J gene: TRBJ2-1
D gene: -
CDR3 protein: CASSLEARGVNNEQFF
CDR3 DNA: TGTGCCAGCAGCTTAGAGGCCAGGGGAGTAAACAATGAGCAGTTCTTC

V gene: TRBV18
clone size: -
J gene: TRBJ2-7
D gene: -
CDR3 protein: CASSPQRPPGNEQYF
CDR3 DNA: TGTGCCAGCTCACCACAACGGCCCCCAGGGAACGAGCAGTACTTC

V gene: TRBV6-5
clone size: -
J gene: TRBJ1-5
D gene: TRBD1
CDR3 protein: CASSYFSSAGGLLQHF
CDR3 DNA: TGTGCCAGCAGTTACTTTTCTTCGGCAGGGGGGCTGTTACAGCATTTT

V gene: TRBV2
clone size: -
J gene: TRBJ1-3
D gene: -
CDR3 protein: CASSRPQANSGNTIYF
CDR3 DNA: TGTGCCAGCAGCCGCCCACAGGCGAACTCTGGAAACACCATATATTTT

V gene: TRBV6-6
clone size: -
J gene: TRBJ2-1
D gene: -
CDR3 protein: CASSDSVTSYNEQFF
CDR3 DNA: TGTGCCAGCAGTGATAGCGTTACAAGTTACAATGAGCAGTTCTTC

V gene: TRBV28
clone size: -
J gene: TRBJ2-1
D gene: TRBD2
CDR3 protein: CASSRYDSGTYNEQFF
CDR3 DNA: TGTGCCAGCAGCCGCTACGATAGCGGGACCTACAATGAGCAGTTCTTC

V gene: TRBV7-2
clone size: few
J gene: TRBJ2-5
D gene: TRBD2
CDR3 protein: CASSLAVAGLGETQYF
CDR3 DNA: TGTGCCAGCAGCTTAGCCGTAGCGGGGCTCGGAGAGACCCAGTACTTC

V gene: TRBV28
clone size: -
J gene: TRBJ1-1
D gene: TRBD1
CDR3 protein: CASSPRGQIEAFF
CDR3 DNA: TGTGCCAGCAGTCCCCGGGGACAGATTGAAGCTTTCTTT

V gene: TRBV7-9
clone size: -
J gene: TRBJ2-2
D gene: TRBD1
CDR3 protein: CASSTRRSGGGNTGELFF
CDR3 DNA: TGTGCCAGCAGCACAAGGAGGTCAGGGGGTGGAAACACCGGGGAGCTGTTTTTT

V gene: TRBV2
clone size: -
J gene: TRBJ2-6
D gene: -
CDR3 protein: CASRESGANVLTF
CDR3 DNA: TGTGCCAGCAGGGAGTCTGGGGCCAACGTCCTGACTTTC

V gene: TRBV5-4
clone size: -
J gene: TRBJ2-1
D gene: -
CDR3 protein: CASSAPQGIMDEQFF
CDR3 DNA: TGTGCCAGCAGCGCACCACAGGGAATTATGGATGAGCAGTTCTTC

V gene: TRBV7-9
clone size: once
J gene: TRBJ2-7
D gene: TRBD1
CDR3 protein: CASSPGAGTGDSYEQYF
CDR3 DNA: TGTGCCAGCAGCCCCGGTGCGGGGACAGGGGATTCCTACGAACAGTACTTC

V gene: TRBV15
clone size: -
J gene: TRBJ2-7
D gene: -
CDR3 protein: CATSRDKMEGRGIYEQYF
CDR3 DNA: TGTGCCACCAGCAGAGATAAAATGGAGGGGCGAGGTATTTACGAGCAGTACTTC

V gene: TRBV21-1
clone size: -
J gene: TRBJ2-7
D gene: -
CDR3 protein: CASRPTRAPYEQYF
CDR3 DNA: TGTGCCAGCCGTCCGACCAGGGCGCCCTACGAGCAGTACTTC

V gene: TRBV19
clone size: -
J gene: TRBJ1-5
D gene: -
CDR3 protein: CASSIGQGLVVIQPQHF
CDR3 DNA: TGTGCCAGTAGTATAGGGCAGGGTTTGGTCGTAATCCAGCCCCAGCATTTT

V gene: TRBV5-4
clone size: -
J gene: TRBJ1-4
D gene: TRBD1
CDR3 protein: CASSPGRQGGREKLFF
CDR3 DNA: TGTGCCAGCAGCCCGGGACGACAGGGCGGCCGCGAAAAACTGTTTTTT

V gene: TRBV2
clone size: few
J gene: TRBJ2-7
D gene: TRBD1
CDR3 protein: CASSGQGYEQYF
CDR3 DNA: TGTGCCAGCAGTGGACAGGGTTACGAGCAGTACTTC

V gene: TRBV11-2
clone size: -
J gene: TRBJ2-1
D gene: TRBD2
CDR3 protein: CASSSGLGSGEQFF
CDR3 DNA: TGTGCCAGCAGCTCTGGACTAGGTTCGGGTGAGCAGTTCTTC

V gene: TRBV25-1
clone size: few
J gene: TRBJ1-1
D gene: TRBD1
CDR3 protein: CASSGPGTGNGNTEAFF
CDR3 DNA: TGTGCCAGCAGTGGTCCCGGGACAGGGAACGGCAACACTGAAGCTTTCTTT

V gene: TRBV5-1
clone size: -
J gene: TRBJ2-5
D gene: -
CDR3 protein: CASSFSGETQYF
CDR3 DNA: TGCGCCAGCAGCTTCTCAGGAGAGACCCAGTACTTC

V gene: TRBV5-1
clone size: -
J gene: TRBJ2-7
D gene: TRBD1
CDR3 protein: CASSLGTGEYYEQYF
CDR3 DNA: TGCGCCAGCAGCTTGGGGACAGGGGAATATTACGAGCAGTACTTC

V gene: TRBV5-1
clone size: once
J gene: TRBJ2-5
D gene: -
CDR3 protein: CASSLANRGNQETQYF
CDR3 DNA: TGCGCCAGCAGCTTGGCCAATCGGGGAAATCAAGAGACCCAGTACTTC

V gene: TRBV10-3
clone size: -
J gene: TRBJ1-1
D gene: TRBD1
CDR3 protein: CAISAQGEGTEAFF
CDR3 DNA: TGTGCCATCAGTGCACAGGGGGAAGGCACTGAAGCTTTCTTT

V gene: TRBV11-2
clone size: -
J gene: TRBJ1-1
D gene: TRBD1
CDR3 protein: CASSRWDRGTEAFF
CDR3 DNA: TGTGCCAGCAGCCGCTGGGACAGGGGAACTGAAGCTTTCTTT

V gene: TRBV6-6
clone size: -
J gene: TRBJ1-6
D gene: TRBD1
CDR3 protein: CASNPGTGKGPLHF
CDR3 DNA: TGTGCCAGCAACCCAGGGACAGGGAAGGGCCCCCTCCACTTT

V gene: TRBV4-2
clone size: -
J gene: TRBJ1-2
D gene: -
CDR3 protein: CASSQEGWDISNYGYTF
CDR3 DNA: TGTGCCAGCAGCCAAGAGGGTTGGGACATCAGTAACTATGGCTACACCTTC

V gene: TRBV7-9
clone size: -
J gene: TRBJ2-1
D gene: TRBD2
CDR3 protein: CSSSSLAGAYNEQFF
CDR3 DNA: TGTTCCAGCAGCTCCTTGGCGGGAGCCTACAATGAGCAGTTCTTC

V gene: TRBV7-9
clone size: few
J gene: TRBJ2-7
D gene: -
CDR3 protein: CASSSNRGLDEQYF
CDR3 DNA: TGTGCCAGCAGCTCGAACAGAGGGCTAGACGAGCAGTACTTC